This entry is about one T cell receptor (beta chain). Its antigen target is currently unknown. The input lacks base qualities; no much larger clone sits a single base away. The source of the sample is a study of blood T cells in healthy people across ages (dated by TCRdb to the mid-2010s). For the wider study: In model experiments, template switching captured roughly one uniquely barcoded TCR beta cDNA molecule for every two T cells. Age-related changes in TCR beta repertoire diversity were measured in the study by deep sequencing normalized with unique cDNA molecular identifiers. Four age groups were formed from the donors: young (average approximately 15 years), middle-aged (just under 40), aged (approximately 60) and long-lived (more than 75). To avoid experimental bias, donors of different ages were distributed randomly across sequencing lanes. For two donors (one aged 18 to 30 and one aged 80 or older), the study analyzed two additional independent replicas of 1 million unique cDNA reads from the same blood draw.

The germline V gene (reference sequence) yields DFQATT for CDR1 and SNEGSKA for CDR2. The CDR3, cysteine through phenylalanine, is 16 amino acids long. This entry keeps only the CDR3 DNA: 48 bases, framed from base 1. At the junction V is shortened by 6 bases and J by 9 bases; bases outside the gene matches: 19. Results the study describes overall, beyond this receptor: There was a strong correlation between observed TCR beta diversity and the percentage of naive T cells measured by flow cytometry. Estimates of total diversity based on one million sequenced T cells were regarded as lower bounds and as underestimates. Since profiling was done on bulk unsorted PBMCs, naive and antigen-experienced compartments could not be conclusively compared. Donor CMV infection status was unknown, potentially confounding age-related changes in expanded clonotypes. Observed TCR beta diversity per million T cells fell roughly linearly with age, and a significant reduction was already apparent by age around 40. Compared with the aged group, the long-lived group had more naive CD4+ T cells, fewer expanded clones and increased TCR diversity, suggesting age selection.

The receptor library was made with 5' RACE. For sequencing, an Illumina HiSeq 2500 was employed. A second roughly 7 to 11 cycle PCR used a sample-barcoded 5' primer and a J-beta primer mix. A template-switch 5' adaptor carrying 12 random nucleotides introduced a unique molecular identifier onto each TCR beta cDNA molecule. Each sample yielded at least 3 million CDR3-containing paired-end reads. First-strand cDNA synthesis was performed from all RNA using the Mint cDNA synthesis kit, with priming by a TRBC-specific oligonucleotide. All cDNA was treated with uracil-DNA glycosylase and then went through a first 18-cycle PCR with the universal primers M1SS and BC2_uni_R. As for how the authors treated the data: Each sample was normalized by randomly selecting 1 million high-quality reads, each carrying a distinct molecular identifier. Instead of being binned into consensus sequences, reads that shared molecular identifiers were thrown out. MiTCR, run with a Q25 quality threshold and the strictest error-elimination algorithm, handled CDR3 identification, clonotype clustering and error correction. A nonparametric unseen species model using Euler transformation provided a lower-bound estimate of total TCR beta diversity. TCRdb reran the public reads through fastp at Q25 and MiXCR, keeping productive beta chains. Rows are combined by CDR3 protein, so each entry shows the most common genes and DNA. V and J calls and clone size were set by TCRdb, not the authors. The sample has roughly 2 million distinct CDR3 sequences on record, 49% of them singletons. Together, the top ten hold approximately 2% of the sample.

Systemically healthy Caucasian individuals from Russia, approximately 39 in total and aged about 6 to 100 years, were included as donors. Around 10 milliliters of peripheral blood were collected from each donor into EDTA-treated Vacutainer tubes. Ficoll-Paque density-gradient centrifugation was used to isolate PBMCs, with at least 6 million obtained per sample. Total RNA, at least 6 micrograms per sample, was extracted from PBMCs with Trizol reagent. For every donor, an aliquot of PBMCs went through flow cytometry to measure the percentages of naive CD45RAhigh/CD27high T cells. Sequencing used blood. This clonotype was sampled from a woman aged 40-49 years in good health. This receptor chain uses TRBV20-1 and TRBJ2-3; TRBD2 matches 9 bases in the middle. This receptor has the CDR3 CSAVVAGVRRGETQYF. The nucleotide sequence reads TGCAGTGCGGTTGTAGCGGGGGTCCGCCGTGGAGAGACGCAGTATTTT.